Given below is one TCR beta chain in context. Its antigen is unknown. This specimen comes from a study of T cells after yellow fever vaccination. Whole-study findings and limits: A limited proportion of clonotypes was detected within both the CD4 and CD8 compartments.

In germline, CDR1 is KGHDR, CDR2 SFDVKD. This CDR3 is 14 amino acids long. Trimming removed 1 base from V and 4 bases from J; junction bases left unmatched: 2. For TCR, cDNA came from 5'RACE template switching, which added a universal primer site and UMIs. TCRdb itself ran the 5' RACE reads through MiXCR, one entry per CDR3 protein. This sample has roughly 320,000 distinct CDR3 sequences, with 9.5% to 12% found just once. This sample comprised CD4+ T cells sorted from PBMCs, obtained 45 days after the yellow fever booster vaccination. The chain is built from TRBV24-1 and TRBJ1-2; 7 bases fit TRBD1. The clonotype originates from a man between 18 and 29 years old who received the YFV17D yellow fever vaccine. CDR3 sequence reads: CATSDLGDSYGYTF. CDR3 in DNA: TGTGCCACCAGTGATTTAGGGGACAGCTATGGCTACACCTTC.